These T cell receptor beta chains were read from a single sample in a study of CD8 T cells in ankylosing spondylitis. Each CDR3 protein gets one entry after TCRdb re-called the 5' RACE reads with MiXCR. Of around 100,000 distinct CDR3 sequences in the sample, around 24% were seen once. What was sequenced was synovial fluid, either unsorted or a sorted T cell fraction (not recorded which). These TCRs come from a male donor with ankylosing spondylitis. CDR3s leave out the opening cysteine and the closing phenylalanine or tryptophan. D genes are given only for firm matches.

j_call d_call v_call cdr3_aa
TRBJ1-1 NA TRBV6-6 ASSYGSDAF
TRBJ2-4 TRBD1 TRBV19 ASRDRGKENIQY
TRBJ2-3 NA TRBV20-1 SAPTGLGDTQY
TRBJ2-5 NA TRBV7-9 ASSHAGGEETQY
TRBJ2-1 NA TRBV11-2 ASSPPQNEQF
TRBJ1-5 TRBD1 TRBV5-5 ASSLGGQGHQPQH
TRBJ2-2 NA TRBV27 AVGRGIGELF
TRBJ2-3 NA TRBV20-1 SARGRDTQY
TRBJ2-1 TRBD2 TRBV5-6 ASRRTSGSYNEQF
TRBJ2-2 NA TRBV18 ASSPPVNTGELF
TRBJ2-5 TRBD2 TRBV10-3 AIRGTSGTSQETQY
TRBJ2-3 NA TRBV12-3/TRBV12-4 ASSAQLVTDTQY
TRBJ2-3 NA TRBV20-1 SAAYPSTDTQY
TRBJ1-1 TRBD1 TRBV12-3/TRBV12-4 ASRDHRTGRNTEAF
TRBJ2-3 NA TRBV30 AWSVSLEGADTQY
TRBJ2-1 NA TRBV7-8 ASSLFVGGEQF
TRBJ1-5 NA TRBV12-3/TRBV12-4 ASSFGGFQPQH
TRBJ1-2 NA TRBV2 ASSGDNYGYT
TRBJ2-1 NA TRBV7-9 ANTDSNEQF
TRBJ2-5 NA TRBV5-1 ASRGDPDVVTQY
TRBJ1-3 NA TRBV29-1 SVGTFAGARNTIY
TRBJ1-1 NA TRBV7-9 ASSLALTEAF
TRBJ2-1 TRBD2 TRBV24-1 ATSDPGLAGKDEQF
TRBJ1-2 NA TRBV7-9 ASVSQAGGYGYT
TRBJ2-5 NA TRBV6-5 ASSPTFETQY
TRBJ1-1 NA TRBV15 ATSRDRYDSTV
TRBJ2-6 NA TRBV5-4 ASSLWGFGANVLT
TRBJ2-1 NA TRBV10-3 AISDPGFENEQF
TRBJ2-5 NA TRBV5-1 ASSTSGEVQETQY
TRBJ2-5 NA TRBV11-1 ASSLRPRRQLKEETQY
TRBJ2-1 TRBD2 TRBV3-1 ASSQDIPGLGVLGQF
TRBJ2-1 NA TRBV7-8 ASSRDRDNEQF
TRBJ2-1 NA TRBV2 ASSAANEQF
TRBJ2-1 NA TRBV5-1 ASSSSTGTTPNEQF
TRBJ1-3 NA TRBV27 ASSSLSGNTIY
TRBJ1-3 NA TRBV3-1 ASSLWDTSSPNTIY
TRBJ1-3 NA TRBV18 ASSPRGFENTIY
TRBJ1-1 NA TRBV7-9 ASSFQATNTEAF
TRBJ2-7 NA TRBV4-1 AISQDPLSYEQY
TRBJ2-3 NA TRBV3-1 ASSPSRGDTQY
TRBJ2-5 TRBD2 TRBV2 ASTEGAGRGVETQY
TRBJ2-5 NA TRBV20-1 SAGLQETQY
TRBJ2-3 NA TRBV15 ATSRALVTDTQY